What follows are 15 T cell receptor beta chains derived from one specimen sequenced in a study of Ad26.COV2.S vaccination and SARS-CoV-2 variants. Treatment given: some 20 received Ad26.COV2.S at low or high dose, single or two shots; about five received placebo; per-sample allocation not given. All samples were drawn on day 63, counting from the first vaccine or placebo injection. Some clones are missing from TCRdb's copy, which holds only in-frame ones; the method was immunoSEQ multiplex PCR. The sample includes 440,000 or so clones, less than 95% of them seen just once. The specimen comprised peripheral blood, sampled in a trial of Ad26.COV2.S vaccine versus placebo. These receptors originate from a person aged 18-60 years who received the Ad26.COV2.S COVID-19 vaccine or a placebo.

This clone was detected a few times. This chain connects TRBV18 to TRBJ2-1; 7 nucleotides agree with TRBD2. Germline CDR1 KGHSH, CDR2 LQKENI. J lost 7 bases, V lost 1 base, and 7 bases had no gene match. This CDR3 has 15 residues. CDR3 coding DNA: TGTGCCAGCTCACCACTTAGTAGCGGGTCGAATGAGCAGTTCTTC. Translated: CASSPLSSGSNEQFF.

The chain couples TRBV5-4 to TRBJ1-2; 9 nucleotides match TRBD1. The CDR3 is made up of 14 amino acids. J was trimmed by 7 bases and V by 2 bases; bases with no gene match: 6. From germline, CDR1 is SGHNT and CDR2 YYREEE (reference sequence). The CDR3 is CASSLRGTGTGYTF. CDR3 coding DNA: TGTGCCAGCAGCTTAAGGGGGACAGGGACTGGCTACACCTTC.

The genes are TRBV25-1 and TRBJ1-4, with D hard to call. Germline V CDR1 and CDR2: MGHDK, SYGVNS. The CDR3 length is 11 residues. Trimming shortened V by 8 bases and J by 11 bases, and 12 bases separated the two germline ends. CDR3 bases: TGTGCCAGCTCGACCGTTGGGAAACTGTTTTTT. Translation gives CASSTVGKLFF.

This clone was seen a handful of times. V usage is TRBV19 and J usage is TRBJ2-7, with TRBD1 matching over 10 bases. The CDR3 has 14 residues. V lost 10 bases, J lost 2 bases, and 8 bases stayed unmatched. CDR1 LNHDA and CDR2 SQIVND come from the germline V gene (reference sequence). CDR3 in amino acids: CATTTGTGAYEQYF. Written as DNA, the CDR3 is TGTGCCACCACCACCGGGACAGGGGCCTACGAGCAGTACTTC.

The V call is TRBV24-1, the J call TRBJ2-7; possible D gene TRBD2, 6 bases. CDR1 is KGHDR, CDR2 SFDVKD, per germline. Trimming cost V 3 bases and J 7 bases, with 15 bases left between them. This CDR3 has 14 residues. CDR3 bases: TGTGCCACCAGTGATAGGGACTCCGGGCGTGAGCAGTACTTC. It is translated as CATSDRDSGREQYF.

The V gene is TRBV19, the J gene TRBJ2-7; D may be TRBD1 (6 bases). The CDR3 consists of 14 residues. The germline CDR1 and CDR2 sequences are LNHDA and SQIVND (reference sequence). Trimming took off 3 bases at V and 4 bases at J, with 13 bases between the two ends. CDR3 sequence (DNA): TGTGCCAGTAGTATGTTTGACAGGAGATACGAGCAGTACTTC. It translates to CASSMFDRRYEQYF. The whole variable domain, remainder taken from reference TRBV19 and TRBJ2-7, is DGGITQSPKYLFRKEGQNVTLSCEQNLNHDAMYWYRQDPGQGLRLIYYSQIVNDFQKGDIAEGYSVSREKKESFPLTVTSAQKNPTAFYLCASSMFDRRYEQYFGPGTRLTVT.

The chain recombines TRBV11-2 with TRBJ2-1; D might be TRBD1 (6 bases). This CDR3 has 11 amino acids. Germline loops: CDR1 SGHAT, CDR2 FQNNGV. V lost 8 bases and J lost 6, with 8 bases in between. In DNA form, the CDR3 reads TGTGCCAGCGGACAGATCAATGAGCAGTTCTTC. Translation: CASGQINEQFF.

CDR3 in amino acids: CASSYSFRGPEKLFF. CDR3 DNA: TGTGCCAGCAGTTACTCCTTCAGGGGGCCTGAAAAACTGTTTTTT. The chain employs TRBV6-5 and TRBJ1-4; 8 bases align to TRBD1. After removal of 0 bases from V and 7 bases from J, the junction contained 4 bases not matched to a gene. CDR3 length equals 15 residues. Looked up from germline, CDR1 is MNHEY and CDR2 is SVGAGI.

This clone occurred a few times. The chain is built from TRBV9 and TRBJ2-5, with 7 bases identical to TRBD2. CDR3 length: 14 residues. The germline V gene has CDR1 SGDLS and CDR2 YYNGEE. The junction had 9 bases not matched to a gene; V was cut back by 6 bases and J by 4 bases. The CDR3 protein is CASNDRDYVETQYF. The CDR3 nucleotides are TGTGCCAGCAACGACCGGGACTATGTAGAGACCCAGTACTTC.

The chain employs TRBV28 and TRBJ1-2; D gene ambiguous. The CDR3 is made up of 12 amino acids. The V end was cut by 5 bases, the J end by 8 bases, with 12 bases between. Germline V gene data show CDR1 as MDHEN and CDR2 as SYDVKM. CDR3 in amino acids: CASSRAGVGYTF. The CDR3 DNA reads as TGTGCCAGCAGTAGAGCCGGGGTCGGCTACACCTTC.

This CDR3 reads CSVVEQGGEQYF. The CDR3 nucleotides are TGCAGCGTTGTAGAGCAGGGTGGGGAGCAGTACTTC. This chain uses TRBV29-1 with TRBJ2-7; weak D call: TRBD1 (5 bases). Germline V gives CDR1 SQVTM, CDR2 ANQGSEA. V dropped 4 bases and J dropped 7 bases, with 14 bases sitting between them. The CDR3 is 12 residues long.

The genes are TRBV6-2 or TRBV6-3 and TRBJ2-7; 9 positions match TRBD1. The V segment lost 6 bases and the J segment 4 bases; nucleotides outside the gene matches: 10. Per germline, CDR1 MNHEY and CDR2 SVGEGT. CDR3 length: 15 residues. In nucleotides, the CDR3 is TGTGCCAGCAGCCGTGGGACAGGGCTAATGTACGAGCAGTACTTC. Amino acid sequence: CASSRGTGLMYEQYF.

This chain links TRBV2 with TRBJ1-4; D is possibly TRBD1 (6 bases). Looked up from germline, CDR1 is SNHLY and CDR2 is FYNNEI. V was shortened by 1 base and J by 1 base, with 10 bases between the two germline ends. The length of the CDR3 is 16 residues. In DNA form, the CDR3 reads TGTGCCAGCAGTGAAGAGACAGGAGGAACTAATGAAAAACTGTTTTTT. Protein: CASSEETGGTNEKLFF.

This rearrangement joins TRBV15 to TRBJ2-5; TRBD2 matches 7 bases. This CDR3 is built from 16 residues. CDR1 is LNHNV and CDR2 is YYDKDF in the germline V gene (reference sequence). The V gene end was trimmed by 3 bases and the J gene end by 4 bases; junction bases not matched to a gene: 11. The CDR3 DNA sequence: TGTGCCACCAGCAGGGCCCGGGACTACGGGGGAGAGACCCAGTACTTC. Residues: CATSRARDYGGETQYF.

V gene TRBV28 combines with J gene TRBJ2-1; 11 bases are shared with TRBD2. This CDR3 contains 18 residues. The V gene end was trimmed by 1 base and the J gene end by 3 bases; junction bases not matched to a gene: 8. The germline CDR1 and CDR2 sequences are MDHEN and SYDVKM. Here the CDR3 DNA reads TGTGCCAGCAGTTTATATGGTAGCGGGAGGGCGGGCTACAATGAGCAGTTCTTC. Protein product: CASSLYGSGRAGYNEQFF.